The source of this T cell receptor (beta chain) is a study of tumor and adjacent non-tumor tissue in lung cancer. CDR1 is SGHAT, CDR2 FQNNGV, per germline. The CDR3 sequence is 14 residues long. This sample's RNA came from whole unsorted tissue. Three rounds of nested PCR, following a modified ARM-PCR protocol, produced the TCRbeta library. Using its own MiXCR run on the multiplex PCR reads, TCRdb lists one record per CDR3 protein. The sample lists over 60,000 distinct CDR3 sequences, 75% to 90% seen once, with 13% in the top ten. Of note for this clonotype: At one end the junction does not follow the germline gene, possibly because of a read error.

Sequencing used lung tumor tissue. The source of this sequence is a woman between 45 and 60 years old with non-small cell lung cancer. The chain combines TRBV11-2 with TRBJ2-2; maybe TRBD1 (6 bases). CDR3 in DNA: TGTGCCGGCAGCAGAAACTGGGACACCGGGAAGCTGTTTTTT. The encoded protein is CAGSRNWDTGKLFF.